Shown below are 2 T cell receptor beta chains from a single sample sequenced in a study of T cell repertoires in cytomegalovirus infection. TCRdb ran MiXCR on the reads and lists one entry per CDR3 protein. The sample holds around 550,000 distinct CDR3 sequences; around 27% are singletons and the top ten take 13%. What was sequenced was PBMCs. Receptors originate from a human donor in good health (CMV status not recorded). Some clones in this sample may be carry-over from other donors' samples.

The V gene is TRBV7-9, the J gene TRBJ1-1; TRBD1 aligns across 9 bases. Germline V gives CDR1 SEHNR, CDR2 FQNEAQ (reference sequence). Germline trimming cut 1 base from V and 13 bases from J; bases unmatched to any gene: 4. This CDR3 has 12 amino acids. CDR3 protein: CASSLGGQGVFF. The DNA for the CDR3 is TGTGCCAGCAGCTTAGGGGGACAGGGTGTTTTCTTT. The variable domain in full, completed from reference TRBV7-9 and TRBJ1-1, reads DTGVSQNPRHKITKRGQNVTFRCDPISEHNRLYWYRQTLGQGPEFLTYFQNEAQLEKSRLLSDRFSAERPKGSFSTLEIQRTEQGDSAMYLCASSLGGQGVFFGQGTRLTVV.

In nucleotides, the CDR3 is TGCAGCGTTGACAGGCTCCTCTATGGCTACACCTTC. Translated, it gives CSVDRLLYGYTF. J is TRBJ1-2 and V is TRBV29-1; D remains unclear. CDR1 is SQVTM and CDR2 is ANQGSEA in the germline V gene. CDR3 length: 12 residues. Between the trimmed V and J ends, which lost 3 bases and 4 bases, there was a span of 9 bases.